This note documents a single T cell receptor beta chain sequence. These data originate in a study of OX40 agonist ivuxolimab in advanced cancers. V was cut by 6 bases and J by 4 bases, with 12 bases left in between. The CDR3 spans 13 residues. Germline V gene data show CDR1 as MDHEN and CDR2 as SYDVKM. The repertoire was sequenced with immunoSEQ multiplex PCR; TCRdb's copy has only in-frame clones and lacks some. The data hold tens of thousands of clones, with roughly 88% observed a single time. This receptor was obtained from an adult with an advanced solid tumor such as melanoma, head and neck, liver or kidney cancer. The V gene is TRBV28, the J gene TRBJ1-2; D is perhaps TRBD1 (5 bases). The sequenced sample was CD4+ or CD8+ T cells sorted from blood, obtained in a trial of the OX40 agonist ivuxolimab. Here the CDR3 DNA reads TGTGCCAGCAGCTCCGGGACTAGCTATGGCTACACCTTC. It codes for CASSSGTSYGYTF.